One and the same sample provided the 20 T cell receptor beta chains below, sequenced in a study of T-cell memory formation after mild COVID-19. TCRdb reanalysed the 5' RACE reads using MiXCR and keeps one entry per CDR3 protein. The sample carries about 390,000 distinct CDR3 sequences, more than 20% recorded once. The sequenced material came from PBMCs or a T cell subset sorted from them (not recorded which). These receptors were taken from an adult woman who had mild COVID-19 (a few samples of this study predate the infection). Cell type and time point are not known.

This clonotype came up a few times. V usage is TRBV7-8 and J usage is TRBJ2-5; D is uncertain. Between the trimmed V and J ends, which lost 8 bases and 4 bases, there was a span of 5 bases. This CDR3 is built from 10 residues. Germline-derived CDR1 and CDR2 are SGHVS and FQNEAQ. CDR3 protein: CASVSETQYF. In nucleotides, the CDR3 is TGTGCCAGCGTTTCAGAGACCCAGTACTTC.

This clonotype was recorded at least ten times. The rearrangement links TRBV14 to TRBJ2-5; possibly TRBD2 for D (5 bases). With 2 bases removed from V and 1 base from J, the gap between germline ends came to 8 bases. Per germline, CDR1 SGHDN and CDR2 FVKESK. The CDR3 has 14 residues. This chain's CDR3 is CASSQNRGQETQYF. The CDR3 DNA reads TGTGCCAGCAGCCAAAATCGGGGCCAAGAGACCCAGTACTTC.

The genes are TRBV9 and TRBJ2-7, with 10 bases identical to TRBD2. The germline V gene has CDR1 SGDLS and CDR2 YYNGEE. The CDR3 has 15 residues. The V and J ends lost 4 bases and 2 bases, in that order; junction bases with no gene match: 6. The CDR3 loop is CASSPRTSGTYEQYF. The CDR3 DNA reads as TGTGCCAGCAGCCCCCGGACTAGCGGAACCTACGAGCAGTACTTC. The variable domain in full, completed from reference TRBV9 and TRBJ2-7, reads DSGVTQTPKHLITATGQRVTLRCSPRSGDLSVYWYQQSLDQGLQFLIQYYNGEERAKGNILERFSAQQFPDLHSELNLSSLELGDSALYFCASSPRTSGTYEQYFGPGTRLTVT.

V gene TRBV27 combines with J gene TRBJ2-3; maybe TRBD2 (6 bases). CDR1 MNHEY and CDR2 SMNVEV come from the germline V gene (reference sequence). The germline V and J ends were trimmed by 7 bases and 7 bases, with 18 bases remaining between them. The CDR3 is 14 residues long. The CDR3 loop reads CASTMGGRLNTQYF. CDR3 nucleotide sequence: TGTGCCAGCACCATGGGGGGTAGATTGAATACGCAGTATTTT.

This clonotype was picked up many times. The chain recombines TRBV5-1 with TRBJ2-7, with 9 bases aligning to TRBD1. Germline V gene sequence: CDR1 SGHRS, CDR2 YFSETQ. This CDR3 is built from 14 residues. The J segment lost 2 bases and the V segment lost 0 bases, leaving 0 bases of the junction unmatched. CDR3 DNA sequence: TGCGCCAGCAGCTTGGGGGACAGGGCCTACGAGCAGTACTTC. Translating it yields CASSLGDRAYEQYF. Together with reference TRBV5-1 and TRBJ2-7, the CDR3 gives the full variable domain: KAGVTQTPRYLIKTRGQQVTLSCSPISGHRSVSWYQQTPGQGLQFLFEYFSETQRNKGNFPGRFSGRQFSNSRSEMNVSTLELGDSALYLCASSLGDRAYEQYFGPGTRLTVT.

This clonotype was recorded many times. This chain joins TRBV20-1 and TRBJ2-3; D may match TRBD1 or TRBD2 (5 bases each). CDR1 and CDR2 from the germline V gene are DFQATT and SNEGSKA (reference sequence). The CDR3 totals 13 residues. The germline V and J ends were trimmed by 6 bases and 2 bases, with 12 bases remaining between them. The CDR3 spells CSAQGPDTDTQYF. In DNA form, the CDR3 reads TGCAGTGCCCAGGGACCCGACACAGATACGCAGTATTTT.

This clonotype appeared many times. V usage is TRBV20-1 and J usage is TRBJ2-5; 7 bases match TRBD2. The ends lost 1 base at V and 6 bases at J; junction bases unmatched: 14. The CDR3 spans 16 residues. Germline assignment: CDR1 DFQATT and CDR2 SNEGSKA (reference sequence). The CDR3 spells CSARVFEREGGKTQYF. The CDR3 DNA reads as TGCAGTGCTAGAGTTTTCGAGAGGGAGGGTGGGAAGACCCAGTACTTC.

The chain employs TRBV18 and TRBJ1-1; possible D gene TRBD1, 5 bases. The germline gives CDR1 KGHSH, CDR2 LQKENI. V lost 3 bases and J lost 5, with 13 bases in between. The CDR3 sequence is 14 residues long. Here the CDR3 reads CASSPSGIGTEAFF. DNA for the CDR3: TGTGCCAGCTCACCCTCAGGGATCGGGACTGAAGCTTTCTTT. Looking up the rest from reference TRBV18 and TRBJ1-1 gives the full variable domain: NAGVMQNPRHLVRRRGQEARLRCSPMKGHSHVYWYRQLPEEGLKFMVYLQKENIIDESGMPKERFSAEFPKEGPSILRIQQVVRGDSAAYFCASSPSGIGTEAFFGQGTRLTVV.

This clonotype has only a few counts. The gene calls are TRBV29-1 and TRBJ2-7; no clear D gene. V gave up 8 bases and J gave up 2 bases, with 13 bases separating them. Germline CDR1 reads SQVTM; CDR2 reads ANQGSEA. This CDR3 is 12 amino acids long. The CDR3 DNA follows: TGCAGCTTTTGGGGTTACGCCTACGAGCAGTACTTC. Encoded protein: CSFWGYAYEQYF.

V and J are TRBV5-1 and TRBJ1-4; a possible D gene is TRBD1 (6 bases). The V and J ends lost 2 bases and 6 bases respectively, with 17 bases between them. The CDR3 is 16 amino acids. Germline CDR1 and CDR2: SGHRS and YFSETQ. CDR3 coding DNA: TGCGCCAGCAGCTTACCCACAGGGACGGTTGATGAAAAACTGTTTTTT. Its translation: CASSLPTGTVDEKLFF.

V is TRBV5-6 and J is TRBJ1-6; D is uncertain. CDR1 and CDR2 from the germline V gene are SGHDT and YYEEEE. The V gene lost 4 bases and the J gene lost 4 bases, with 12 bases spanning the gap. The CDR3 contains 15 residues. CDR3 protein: CASSTSETYNSPLHF. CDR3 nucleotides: TGTGCCAGCAGCACCTCGGAGACTTATAATTCACCCCTCCACTTT.

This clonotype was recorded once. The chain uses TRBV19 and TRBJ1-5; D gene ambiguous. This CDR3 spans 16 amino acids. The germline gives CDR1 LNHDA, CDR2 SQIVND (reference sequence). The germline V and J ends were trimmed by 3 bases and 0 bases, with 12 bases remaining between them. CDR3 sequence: CASSIEGRYSNQPQHF. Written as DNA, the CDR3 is TGTGCCAGTAGTATCGAGGGCAGATATAGCAATCAGCCCCAGCATTTT.

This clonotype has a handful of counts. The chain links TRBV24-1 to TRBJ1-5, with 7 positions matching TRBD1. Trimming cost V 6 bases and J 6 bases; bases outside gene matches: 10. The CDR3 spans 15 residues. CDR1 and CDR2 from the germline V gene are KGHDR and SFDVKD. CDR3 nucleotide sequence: TGTGCCACCAGTTTGGGTACAGGGGAGGGTCAGCCCCAGCATTTT. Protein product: CATSLGTGEGQPQHF.

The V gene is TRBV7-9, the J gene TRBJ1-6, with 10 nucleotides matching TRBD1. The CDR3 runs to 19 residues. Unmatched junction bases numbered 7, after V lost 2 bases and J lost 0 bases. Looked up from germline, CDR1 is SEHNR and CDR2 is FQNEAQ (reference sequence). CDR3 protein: CASSLSLGQGRSYNSPLHF. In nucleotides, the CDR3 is TGTGCCAGCAGCTTATCGTTGGGACAGGGGCGCTCCTATAATTCACCCCTCCACTTT.

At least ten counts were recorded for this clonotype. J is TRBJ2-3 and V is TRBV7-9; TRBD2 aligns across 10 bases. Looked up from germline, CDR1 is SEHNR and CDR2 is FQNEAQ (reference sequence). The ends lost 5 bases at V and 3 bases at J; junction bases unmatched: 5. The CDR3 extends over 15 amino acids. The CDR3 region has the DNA TGTGCCAGCAGCGCCGGACTAGCGGAAACAGATACGCAGTATTTT. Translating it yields CASSAGLAETDTQYF.

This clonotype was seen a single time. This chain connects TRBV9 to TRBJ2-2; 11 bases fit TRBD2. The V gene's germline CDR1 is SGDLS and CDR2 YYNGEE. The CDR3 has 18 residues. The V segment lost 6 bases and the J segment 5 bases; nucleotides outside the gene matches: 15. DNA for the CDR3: TGTGCCAGCACCCCAGGGAGAACTAGCGGGAGACGGACCGGGGAGCTGTTTTTT. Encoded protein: CASTPGRTSGRRTGELFF.

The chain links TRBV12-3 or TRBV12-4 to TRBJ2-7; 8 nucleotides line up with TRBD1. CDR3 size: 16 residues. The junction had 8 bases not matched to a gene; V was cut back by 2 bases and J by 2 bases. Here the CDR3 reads CASSLSWTGQTYEQYF. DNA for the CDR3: TGTGCCAGCAGTTTATCTTGGACAGGGCAAACCTACGAGCAGTACTTC.

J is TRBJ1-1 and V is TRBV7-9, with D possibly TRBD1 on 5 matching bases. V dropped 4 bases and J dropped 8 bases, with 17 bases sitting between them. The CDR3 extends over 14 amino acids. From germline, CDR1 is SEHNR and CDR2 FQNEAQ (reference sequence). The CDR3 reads CASSSTDSNLEAFF. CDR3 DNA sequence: TGTGCCAGCAGCTCTACCGACAGCAACCTAGAAGCTTTCTTT.

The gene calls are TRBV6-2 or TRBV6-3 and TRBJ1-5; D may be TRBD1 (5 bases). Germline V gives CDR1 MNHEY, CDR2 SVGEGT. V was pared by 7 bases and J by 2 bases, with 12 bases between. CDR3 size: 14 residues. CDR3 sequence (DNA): TGTGCCAGCAAGGACATGAAGGGCAATCAGCCCCAGCATTTT. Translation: CASKDMKGNQPQHF.

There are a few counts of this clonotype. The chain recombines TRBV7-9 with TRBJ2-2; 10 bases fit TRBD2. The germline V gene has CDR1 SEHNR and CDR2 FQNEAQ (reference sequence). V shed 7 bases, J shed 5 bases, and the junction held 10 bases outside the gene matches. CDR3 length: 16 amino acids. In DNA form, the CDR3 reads TGTGCCAGCACCCAGACGGTAGCGGGGGGAACCGGGGAGCTGTTTTTT. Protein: CASTQTVAGGTGELFF.